Below are 13 T cell receptor beta chains sequenced from a single sample in a study of Graves' ophthalmopathy and Graves' hyperthyroidism. RNA served as the template for amplifying TCR beta CDR3 regions. First-round RT-PCR used HTBI primers; second-round multiplex PCR followed. TCRdb itself ran the multiplex PCR reads through MiXCR, one entry per CDR3 protein. Of around 400,000 distinct CDR3 sequences listed, under 25% are singletons. Source material: peripheral blood. These receptors were collected from a woman aged 18-30 years with stable Graves' hyperthyroidism.

This clonotype appeared many times. The chain joins TRBV20-1 to TRBJ2-4; unclear D gene. The V gene's germline CDR1 is DFQATT and CDR2 SNEGSKA (reference sequence). Trimming took 4 bases from V and 0 from J, leaving 16 bases between them. This CDR3 is built from 16 residues. The CDR3 is CSATRLGPLAKNIQYF. The CDR3 DNA follows: TGCAGTGCTACAAGACTCGGGCCTCTAGCCAAAAACATTCAGTACTTC.

In its sample, this clonotype was seen a few times. Because the CDR3's place on the DNA is in doubt, the DNA is left out and the CDR3 is given as listed by TCRdb. The rearrangement uses TRBV28 and TRBJ2-4; TRBD2, the table's D call, lacks a check against the DNA. Germline assignment: CDR1 MDHEN and CDR2 SYDVKM. A total of 15 residues make up the CDR3, ends included. The CDR3 protein is CASTDLWGGGNIKYF.

A few counts support this clonotype. The chain links TRBV25-1 to TRBJ2-5; 12 bases are shared with TRBD1. Germline V gene sequence: CDR1 MGHDK, CDR2 SYGVNS. The CDR3 sequence is 16 residues long. V lost 6 bases to trimming and J lost 4 bases; unmatched junction nucleotides: 9. CDR3 coding DNA: TGTGCCAGCAGGGACCGGGACAGGGGGCTCGGAGAGACCCAGTACTTC. Its translation is CASRDRDRGLGETQYF.

This clonotype has ten or more counts. J is TRBJ1-6 and V is TRBV9; TRBD1 is a possible D gene (6 bases). Germline loops: CDR1 SGDLS, CDR2 YYNGEE. V lost 3 bases and J lost 9, with 16 bases in between. The CDR3 is 15 amino acids. The CDR3 is CASSAVGGPPSPLHF. CDR3 DNA sequence: TGTGCCAGCAGCGCAGTAGGGGGGCCACCTTCACCCCTCCACTTT.

The table lists this clonotype with many counts. V and J are TRBV12-3 or TRBV12-4 and TRBJ1-3, with a weak D call TRBD1 (5 bases). Deletions cut 6 bases from V and 8 bases from J, with 17 bases between. The CDR3 has 14 amino acids. The DNA of the CDR3 is TGTGCCAGCAGCGAAACCGACAGTGATCACACCATATATTTT. Its protein product is CASSETDSDHTIYF.

CDR3 DNA sequence: TGTGCCACCAGCAGAAGGTTCGGACAGGGGAGGGTTACTGAAGCTTTCTTT. It codes for CATSRRFGQGRVTEAFF. The V call is TRBV15, the J call TRBJ1-1; 9 nucleotides line up with TRBD1. V shed 2 bases, J shed 5 bases, and the junction held 12 bases outside the gene matches. CDR1 and CDR2 from the germline V gene are LNHNV and YYDKDF (reference sequence). The CDR3 contains 17 residues.

This clonotype has ten or more counts. The rearrangement uses TRBV12-3 or TRBV12-4 and TRBJ1-5, with 9 bases matching TRBD1. With V trimmed by 5 bases and J by 9 bases, 8 bases remained unmatched. CDR3 size: 14 residues. The CDR3 region is CASSPGTGRRPQHF. In nucleotides, the CDR3 is TGTGCCAGCAGTCCCGGGACAGGGCGTCGGCCCCAGCATTTT.

At least ten counts were recorded for this clonotype. The chain employs TRBV12-3 or TRBV12-4 and TRBJ1-2; D is undetermined. V was trimmed by 6 bases and J by 8 bases, leaving 16 bases between them. CDR3 length: 13 amino acids. The CDR3 region has the DNA TGTGCCAGCAGCCCAAGCCCTGCCGGGGGCTACACCTTC. Protein product: CASSPSPAGGYTF.

This clonotype was picked up many times. This chain uses TRBV5-1 with TRBJ1-1; 7 positions match TRBD1. Losses at the gene ends were 3 bases for V and 6 bases for J; bases not matched to a gene: 8. CDR3 length equals 14 residues. CDR1 and CDR2 from the germline V gene are SGHRS and YFSETQ. The CDR3 sequence: CASSSTGERPEAFF. The DNA for the CDR3 is TGCGCCAGCAGCTCAACAGGGGAGCGCCCTGAAGCTTTCTTT.

At least ten counts were recorded for this clonotype. V usage is TRBV6-5 and J usage is TRBJ2-7; 11 bases map to TRBD1. This CDR3 comprises 15 residues. After removal of 0 bases from V and 6 bases from J, the junction contained 4 bases not matched to a gene. Germline-derived CDR1 and CDR2 are MNHEY and SVGAGI. The CDR3 is CASSYSRDRGGEQYF. The CDR3, as DNA: TGTGCCAGCAGTTACTCAAGGGACAGGGGGGGCGAGCAGTACTTC.

In this sample, this clonotype turned up many times. The chain uses TRBV20-1 and TRBJ2-5; 9 nucleotides align to TRBD2. After removal of 7 bases from V and 6 bases from J, the junction contained 12 bases not matched to a gene. This CDR3 has 14 residues. Germline assignment: CDR1 DFQATT and CDR2 SNEGSKA (reference sequence). In nucleotides, the CDR3 is TGCAGTGAATCAAGAGGAGCGGGGGGAAAGACCCAGTACTTC. Amino acids: CSESRGAGGKTQYF.

This clonotype was detected many times. The rearrangement links TRBV12-3 or TRBV12-4 to TRBJ1-1; TRBD1 is a possible D gene (5 bases). The V end was cut by 1 base, the J end by 1 base, with 16 bases between. The CDR3 covers 17 residues. The CDR3 region has the DNA TGTGCCAGCAGTTTAGGTCGCAGGGATAGACAGAACACTGAAGCTTTCTTT. It yields the protein CASSLGRRDRQNTEAFF.

This clonotype came up a few times. The chain has TRBV14 and TRBJ2-2; 7 bases map to TRBD2. Germline V gene lookup returns CDR1 SGHDN and CDR2 FVKESK. CDR3 length equals 17 residues. Trimming removed 1 base from V and 2 bases from J; junction bases left unmatched: 7. CDR3 protein: CASSQVKAGLNTGELFF. Written as DNA, the CDR3 is TGTGCCAGCAGCCAAGTTAAGGCGGGACTAAACACCGGGGAGCTGTTTTTT. Looking up the rest from reference TRBV14 and TRBJ2-2 gives the full variable domain: EAGVTQFPSHSVIEKGQTVTLRCDPISGHDNLYWYRRVMGKEIKFLLHFVKESKQDESGMPNNRFLAERTGGTYSTLKVQPAELEDSGVYFCASSQVKAGLNTGELFFGEGSRLTVL.